A single sample is the source of the 5 T cell receptor beta chains below, sequenced in a study of blood T cell repertoires in COVID-19. The assay was immunoSEQ multiplex PCR, and TCRdb's table has in-frame clones only and misses some. The table has fewer than 250,000 clones, 65% to 85% seen once. The sample consisted of peripheral blood. The receptor source for this set is a man aged 50 to 59 with active or convalescent COVID-19.

CDR3 nucleotide sequence: TGTGCCACCACAAATCGGGGTGGGTGGACCGGGGAGCTGTTTTTT. Its translation: CATTNRGGWTGELFF. The gene calls are TRBV27 and TRBJ2-2; D perhaps matches TRBD2 (5 bases). CDR3 length: 15 amino acids. Germline CDR1 reads MNHEY; CDR2 reads SMNVEV (reference sequence). Trimming removed 10 bases at V and 5 bases at J, with 20 bases between.

This clone turned up a few times. The chain employs TRBV4-1 and TRBJ2-7, with TRBD2 matching 7 bases. V was clipped by 1 base and J by 5 bases; unmatched bases: 11. The germline V gene has CDR1 MGHRA and CDR2 YSYEKL. The CDR3 length is 16 residues. This CDR3 is CASSQGTTGGSNEQYF. DNA of the CDR3: TGCGCCAGCAGCCAAGGCACCACTGGCGGGAGCAACGAGCAGTACTTC.

This rearrangement joins TRBV9 to TRBJ1-1; a weak D match, TRBD1 (5 bases). The germline V gene has CDR1 SGDLS and CDR2 YYNGEE. V lost 4 bases and J lost 6, with 16 bases in between. The CDR3 runs to 14 residues. DNA for the CDR3: TGTGCCAGCAGCCCTTCGGGAGGGGCGGCTGAAGCTTTCTTT. It is translated as CASSPSGGAAEAFF.

The chain links TRBV18 to TRBJ1-2; D unclear. The CDR3 is 16 amino acids. The germline V and J ends were trimmed by 3 bases and 2 bases, with 16 bases remaining between them. Germline assignment: CDR1 KGHSH and CDR2 LQKENI. The CDR3 DNA reads as TGTGCCAGCTCACCCAAGGCCCCAGCGTTAAACTATGGCTACACCTTC. Translated: CASSPKAPALNYGYTF.

The chain joins TRBV27 to TRBJ2-3; possibly TRBD2 for D (6 bases). Germline V gene lookup returns CDR1 MNHEY and CDR2 SMNVEV (reference sequence). Trimming left V 5 bases short and J 2 bases short, with 14 bases between. The CDR3 contains 15 residues. DNA for the CDR3: TGTGCCAGCAGTAGGCCGGGACTTAACACAGATACGCAGTATTTT. This codes for CASSRPGLNTDTQYF.